The next 26 T cell receptor beta chains were all read from a single sample in a study of T cell responses to AZD1222 COVID-19 vaccine. Assay used: immunoSEQ multiplex PCR; TCRdb lists only in-frame clones, some missing. The table lists some 100,000 clones, more than 75% of them singletons. Sample: peripheral blood, taken on day 0 of AZD1222 vaccination. These receptor sequences come from an adult in good health.

The sample holds one count of this clone. The chain uses TRBV27 and TRBJ1-2; D is undetermined. V lost 5 bases and J 0 bases, leaving 7 bases between the germline ends. Germline CDR1 is MNHEY and CDR2 is SMNVEV (reference sequence). The CDR3 sequence is 13 residues long. CDR3 residues: CASSPGANYGYTF. The DNA of the CDR3 is TGTGCCAGCAGTCCCGGTGCTAACTATGGCTACACCTTC.

The chain combines TRBV3-1 (or the pseudogene TRBV3-2) with TRBJ1-2, with D perhaps TRBD1 (5 bases). This CDR3 region has 13 residues. V dropped 3 bases and J dropped 7 bases, with 12 bases sitting between them. CDR1 LGHDT and CDR2 YNNKEL come from the germline V gene (reference sequence). CDR3 in DNA: TGTGCCAGCAGCCAGCGGGGCCCTGGTGGCTACACCTTC. The encoded protein is CASSQRGPGGYTF.

This chain uses TRBV5-1 with TRBJ2-7; 9 nucleotides align to TRBD1. The CDR3 spans 16 residues. V lost 2 bases to trimming and J lost 2 bases; unmatched junction nucleotides: 8. Germline V gene lookup returns CDR1 SGHRS and CDR2 YFSETQ. The CDR3 DNA is TGCGCCAGCAGCTTTGAACCGGGACAGGGAACCTACGAGCAGTACTTC. This gives the protein CASSFEPGQGTYEQYF. The full variable domain, in which reference TRBV5-1 and TRBJ2-7 provide the parts outside the CDR3, is KAGVTQTPRYLIKTRGQQVTLSCSPISGHRSVSWYQQTPGQGLQFLFEYFSETQRNKGNFPGRFSGRQFSNSRSEMNVSTLELGDSALYLCASSFEPGQGTYEQYFGPGTRLTVT.

The V call is TRBV29-1, the J call TRBJ2-3; weak D call: TRBD1 (5 bases). The V gene's germline CDR1 is SQVTM and CDR2 ANQGSEA. Between the trimmed V and J ends, which lost 7 bases and 2 bases, there was a span of 7 bases. CDR3 length: 11 residues. Here the CDR3 reads CSGRVTDTQYF. CDR3 bases: TGCAGCGGCAGGGTCACAGATACGCAGTATTTT.

The CDR3 loop reads CASSRTRNTEAFF. The CDR3, as DNA: TGTGCCAGCAGCCGGACAAGGAACACTGAAGCTTTCTTT. V is TRBV12-3 or TRBV12-4 and J is TRBJ1-1; a weak D match, TRBD1 (5 bases). This CDR3 contains 13 residues. Trimming pared 6 bases from V and 1 base from J, leaving 9 bases between.

The CDR3 reads CASSSGRVRDGNTIYF. CDR3 sequence (DNA): TGCGCCAGCAGCTCTGGCAGGGTCCGGGACGGAAACACCATATATTTT. V and J are TRBV5-1 and TRBJ1-3, with a possible D match to TRBD1 (5 bases). CDR3 size: 16 residues. Looked up from germline, CDR1 is SGHRS and CDR2 is YFSETQ. Trimming stripped 3 bases from V and 4 bases from J, with 17 bases between.

This clone was counted between two and nine times. The chain employs TRBV4-2 and TRBJ1-6; D gene ambiguous. The germline CDR1 and CDR2 sequences are LGHNA and YNFKEQ. This CDR3 has 16 residues. V was trimmed by 3 bases and J by 6 bases, leaving 15 bases between them. CDR3 nucleotide sequence: TGTGCCAGCAGCCAGACCCTAGGGCAGATTAATTCACCCCTCCACTTT. Encoded protein: CASSQTLGQINSPLHF.

The chain recombines TRBV20-1 with TRBJ2-3, with D unclear. The V gene lost 6 bases and the J gene lost 3 bases, with 7 bases spanning the gap. This CDR3 region has 11 residues. Germline V gene lookup returns CDR1 DFQATT and CDR2 SNEGSKA (reference sequence). CDR3 region: CSAATTDTQYF. The CDR3, as DNA: TGCAGTGCCGCCACTACAGATACGCAGTATTTT.

This clone was detected once. This chain joins TRBV5-6 and TRBJ2-2, with 7 nucleotides matching TRBD1. This CDR3 spans 14 amino acids. Germline loops: CDR1 SGHDT, CDR2 YYEEEE. The V segment lost 4 bases and the J segment 1 base; nucleotides outside the gene matches: 1. The CDR3 spells CASSRDRNTGELFF. CDR3 sequence (DNA): TGTGCCAGCAGCCGGGACAGGAACACCGGGGAGCTGTTTTTT.

This clone was picked up one time. The chain couples TRBV5-1 to TRBJ2-6, with D uncertain. The CDR3 extends over 14 amino acids. V was trimmed by 4 bases and J by 3 bases, leaving 8 bases between them. The germline V gene has CDR1 SGHRS and CDR2 YFSETQ. The CDR3 protein is CASSHDIGANVLTF. CDR3 coding DNA: TGCGCCAGCAGCCATGACATTGGGGCCAACGTCCTGACTTTC.

V gene TRBV12-5 combines with J gene TRBJ2-1, with a weak D call TRBD2 (5 bases). CDR3 length: 15 amino acids. Trimming shortened V by 4 bases and J by 4 bases, and 14 bases separated the two germline ends. The germline V gene encodes CDR1 LGHNT and CDR2 FRNRAP. The CDR3, as DNA: TGTGCTAGTGGTTCAGCCGCTAGCCCATACAATGAGCAGTTCTTC. Its protein product is CASGSAASPYNEQFF. Full variable domain (outside the CDR3, taken from reference TRBV12-5 and TRBJ2-1): DARVTQTPRHKVTEMGQEVTMRCQPILGHNTVFWYRQTMMQGLELLAYFRNRAPLDDSGMPKDRFSAEMPDATLATLKIQPSEPRDSAVYFCASGSAASPYNEQFFGPGTRLTVL.

The V and J genes are TRBV11-2 and TRBJ1-5; tentatively, D is TRBD1 (5 bases). CDR1 SGHAT and CDR2 FQNNGV come from the germline V gene. The CDR3 sequence is 15 residues long. V lost 0 bases and J 4 bases, leaving 10 bases between the germline ends. DNA for the CDR3: TGTGCCAGCAGCTTAGAGAGGGGCGGAAATCAGCCCCAGCATTTT. It yields the protein CASSLERGGNQPQHF.

This sequence joins TRBV7-9 and TRBJ2-1; no clear D. V dropped 1 base and J dropped 9 bases, with 10 bases sitting between them. The CDR3 loop spans 13 amino acids. Germline V gene lookup returns CDR1 SEHNR and CDR2 FQNEAQ (reference sequence). CDR3 nucleotide sequence: TGTGCCAGCAGCTTAGAAACGGTCGGTGAGCAGTTCTTC. Its protein is CASSLETVGEQFF.

Ten or more counts support this clone. This chain links TRBV7-9 with TRBJ1-2; D is perhaps TRBD1 (5 bases). CDR1 is SEHNR and CDR2 is FQNEAQ in the germline V gene (reference sequence). V dropped 5 bases and J dropped 4 bases, with 11 bases sitting between them. This CDR3 is 13 amino acids long. The CDR3 spells CASSLSRGYGYTF. In DNA, the CDR3 is TGTGCCAGCAGCCTTTCGAGGGGCTATGGCTACACCTTC.

V and J are TRBV18 and TRBJ1-1; 7 nucleotides align to TRBD1. Germline CDR1 KGHSH, CDR2 LQKENI. Trimming at V came to 1 base and at J to 0 bases, leaving 8 bases not matched to a gene. The CDR3 has 17 amino acids. This CDR3 reads CASSPRVQGLMNTEAFF. In DNA form, the CDR3 reads TGTGCCAGCTCACCACGTGTACAGGGGCTCATGAACACTGAAGCTTTCTTT.

The genes are TRBV7-7 and TRBJ2-5, with 9 positions matching TRBD1. The CDR3 has 16 residues. V trimming: 5 bases; J trimming: 5 bases; junction bases outside the gene matches: 12. Germline-derived CDR1 and CDR2 are SSHAT and FNYEAQ (reference sequence). In DNA form, the CDR3 reads TGTGCCAGCAGCAATGGACAGGGGTTGTCTGTCGAGACCCAGTACTTC. It codes for CASSNGQGLSVETQYF.

This chain uses TRBV6-6 with TRBJ1-2, with D possibly TRBD1 on 5 matching bases. In germline, CDR1 is MNHNY, CDR2 SVGAGI (reference sequence). V dropped 7 bases and J dropped 0 bases, with 6 bases sitting between them. The CDR3 has 12 residues. Here the CDR3 reads CASTGTNYGYTF. As DNA, the CDR3 is TGTGCCAGCACAGGGACTAACTATGGCTACACCTTC.

The rearrangement uses TRBV30 and TRBJ2-7, with D maybe TRBD1 (6 bases). The germline V gene has CDR1 GTSNPN and CDR2 SVGIG (reference sequence). V was shortened by 1 base and J by 5 bases, with 12 bases between the two germline ends. The CDR3 is made up of 13 amino acids. The CDR3 loop reads CAWSGTAPHEQYF. CDR3 nucleotide sequence: TGTGCCTGGAGTGGGACAGCTCCCCACGAGCAGTACTTC. Full variable domain (missing parts from reference TRBV30 and TRBJ2-7): SQTIHQWPATLVQPVGSPLSLECTVEGTSNPNLYWYRQAAGRGLQLLFYSVGIGQISSEVPQNLSASRPQDRQFILSSKKLLLSDSGFYLCAWSGTAPHEQYFGPGTRLTVT.

In its sample, this clone was seen once. This rearrangement joins TRBV7-8 to TRBJ2-1, with D perhaps TRBD2 (5 bases). This CDR3 comprises 16 residues. The germline V and J ends were trimmed by 5 bases and 9 bases, with 23 bases remaining between them. Germline V gene lookup returns CDR1 SGHVS and CDR2 FQNEAQ. This CDR3 reads CASSLSSLQLSGEQFF. In DNA form, the CDR3 reads TGTGCCAGCAGCCTATCAAGCCTACAGCTCAGCGGTGAGCAGTTCTTC.

This clone was observed a few times. The V gene is TRBV3-1 (or the pseudogene TRBV3-2), the J gene TRBJ1-2; D remains ambiguous. CDR3 length: 12 residues. Trimming left V 4 bases short and J 6 bases short, with 9 bases between. Germline V gene lookup returns CDR1 LGHDT and CDR2 YNNKEL (reference sequence). CDR3 amino acids: CASSPGAHGYTF. CDR3 coding DNA: TGTGCCAGCAGCCCCGGCGCTCATGGCTACACCTTC.

This clone was found once. The V and J genes are TRBV5-1 and TRBJ2-7; perhaps TRBD2 as D (5 bases). The V end was cut by 4 bases, the J end by 6 bases, with 14 bases between. CDR3 size: 13 residues. The germline V gene has CDR1 SGHRS and CDR2 YFSETQ. This CDR3 reads CASSGEGSGEQYF. The CDR3 coding sequence is TGCGCCAGCAGCGGAGAGGGTTCGGGCGAGCAGTACTTC.

The chain employs TRBV12-3 or TRBV12-4 and TRBJ2-7; D call uncertain. The CDR3 is 11 amino acids. V lost 3 bases and J lost 5, with 5 bases in between. In DNA, the CDR3 is TGTGCCAGCAGTTTGGAAAACGAGCAGTACTTC. Its translation: CASSLENEQYF.

The V call is TRBV5-1, the J call TRBJ2-2; TRBD2 matches 10 bases. Germline trimming cut 3 bases from V and 6 bases from J; bases unmatched to any gene: 17. Per germline, CDR1 SGHRS and CDR2 YFSETQ. The CDR3 has 19 residues. CDR3 sequence: CASSSLRGASGRWAGELFF. The CDR3 nucleotides read TGCGCCAGCAGCTCTTTACGGGGAGCTAGCGGGAGATGGGCCGGGGAGCTGTTTTTT. Looking up the rest from reference TRBV5-1 and TRBJ2-2 gives the full variable domain: KAGVTQTPRYLIKTRGQQVTLSCSPISGHRSVSWYQQTPGQGLQFLFEYFSETQRNKGNFPGRFSGRQFSNSRSEMNVSTLELGDSALYLCASSSLRGASGRWAGELFFGEGSRLTVL.

The rearrangement uses TRBV7-2 and TRBJ1-1, with D perhaps matching TRBD1 (5 bases). The CDR3 runs 13 residues. Trimming removed 5 bases from V and 1 base from J, with 8 bases in between. Germline CDR1 and CDR2: SGHTA and FQGNSA. CDR3 loop: CASSRQRNTEAFF. Here the CDR3 DNA reads TGTGCCAGCAGCCGACAGAGGAACACTGAAGCTTTCTTT. Supplemented by reference TRBV7-2 and TRBJ1-1, the full variable domain reads GAGVSQSPSNKVTEKGKDVELRCDPISGHTALYWYRQSLGQGLEFLIYFQGNSAPDKSGLPSDRFSAERTGGSVSTLTIQRTQQEDSAVYLCASSRQRNTEAFFGQGTRLTVV.

V usage is TRBV27 and J usage is TRBJ2-2, with TRBD2 matching over 10 bases. From germline, CDR1 is MNHEY and CDR2 SMNVEV (reference sequence). V dropped 3 bases and J dropped 5; count of bases not matched to a gene: 3. The CDR3 runs to 15 residues. This CDR3 reads CASSFVLAGTGELFF. CDR3 nucleotide sequence: TGTGCCAGCAGTTTTGTACTAGCGGGGACCGGGGAGCTGTTTTTT.

The rearrangement joins TRBV9 to TRBJ2-1, with 9 bases lining up with TRBD2. Trimming at V came to 3 bases and at J to 0 bases, leaving 7 bases not matched to a gene. The CDR3 totals 17 residues. The V gene's germline CDR1 is SGDLS and CDR2 YYNGEE. DNA for the CDR3: TGTGCCAGCAGCGCGAGTAGTAGCGGGAGCTCCTACAATGAGCAGTTCTTC. This gives the protein CASSASSSGSSYNEQFF.